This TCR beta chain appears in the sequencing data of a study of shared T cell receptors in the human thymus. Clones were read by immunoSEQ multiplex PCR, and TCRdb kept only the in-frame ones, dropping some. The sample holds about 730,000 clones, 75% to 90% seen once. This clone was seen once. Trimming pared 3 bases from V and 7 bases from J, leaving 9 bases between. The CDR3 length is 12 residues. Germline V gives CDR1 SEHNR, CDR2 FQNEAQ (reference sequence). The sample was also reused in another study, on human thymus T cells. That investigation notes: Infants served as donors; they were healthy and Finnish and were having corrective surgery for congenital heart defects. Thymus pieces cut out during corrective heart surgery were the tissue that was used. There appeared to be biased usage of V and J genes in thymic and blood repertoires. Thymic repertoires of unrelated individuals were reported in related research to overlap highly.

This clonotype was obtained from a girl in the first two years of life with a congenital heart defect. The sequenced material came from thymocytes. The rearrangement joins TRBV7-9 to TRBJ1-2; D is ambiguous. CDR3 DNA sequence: TGTGCCAGCAGCTTCGCCGGGTCTGGCTACACCTTC. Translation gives CASSFAGSGYTF.